This TCR beta chain was captured by sequencing in a study of T cells in Graves' hyperthyroidism and ophthalmopathy. The study, taken as a whole, reports: The model's output predicted ophthalmopathy at a median of roughly seven months prior to onset.

Amplification of TCR beta CDR3 regions used RNA as the template. During a first-round RT-PCR of the TCR CDR3, the HTBI primer set was used. Each CDR3 protein is one row after TCRdb ran MiXCR on the multiplex PCR reads. The sample holds approximately 530,000 distinct CDR3 sequences, nearly 20% seen once. Turning to this clonotype: The antigen remains unidentified.

The receptor comes from a man aged 35 to 55 with Graves' ophthalmopathy. The sequencing input was blood.

CDR3 DNA: TGTGCCAGCACCGGGTGGGGGACTAGCGGGGGGTACAATGAGCAGTTCTTC. Translation: CASTGWGTSGGYNEQFF. V and J are TRBV6-1 and TRBJ2-1; 15 bases agree with TRBD2. The CDR3 extends over 17 amino acids. The germline V gene encodes CDR1 MNHNS and CDR2 SASEGT. The junction had 8 bases not matched to a gene; V was cut back by 7 bases and J by 4 bases.